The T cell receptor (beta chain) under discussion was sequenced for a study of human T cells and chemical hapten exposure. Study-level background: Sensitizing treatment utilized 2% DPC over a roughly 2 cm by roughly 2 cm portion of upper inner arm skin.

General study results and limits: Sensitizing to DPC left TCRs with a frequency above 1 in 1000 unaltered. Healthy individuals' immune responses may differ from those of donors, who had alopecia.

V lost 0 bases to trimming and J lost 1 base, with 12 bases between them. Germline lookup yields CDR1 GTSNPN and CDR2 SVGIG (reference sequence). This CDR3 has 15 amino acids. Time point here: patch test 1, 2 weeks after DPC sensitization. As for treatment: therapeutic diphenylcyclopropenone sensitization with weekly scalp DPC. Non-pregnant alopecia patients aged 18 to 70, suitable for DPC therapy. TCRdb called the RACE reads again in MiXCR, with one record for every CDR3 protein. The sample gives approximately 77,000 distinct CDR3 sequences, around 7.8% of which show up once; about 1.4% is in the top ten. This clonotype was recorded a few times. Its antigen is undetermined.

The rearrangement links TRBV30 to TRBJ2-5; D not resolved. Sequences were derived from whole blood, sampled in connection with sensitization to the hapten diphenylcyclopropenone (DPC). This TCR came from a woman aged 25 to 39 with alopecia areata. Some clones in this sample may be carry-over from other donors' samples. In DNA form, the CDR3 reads TGTGCCTGGAGTGTAGTAATAACAGCCCAAGAGACCCAGTACTTC. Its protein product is CAWSVVITAQETQYF.